Listed below are T cell receptor beta chains from one sample, sequenced in a study of Ad26.COV2.S vaccination and SARS-CoV-2 variants. Sequencing used immunoSEQ multiplex PCR; TCRdb keeps in-frame clones, though not all of them. The sample lists about 500,000 clones, around 89% occurring once. The sample was peripheral blood, taken in a trial of Ad26.COV2.S vaccine versus placebo. The source is a person aged 18-60 years who received the Ad26.COV2.S COVID-19 vaccine or a placebo. Both conserved end residues are part of each CDR3. D genes are given only for firm matches. Size is omitted from some rows. Given values are once, few, many or a class for expanded clones.

>TRBV27|TRBJ1-5|.|.
TGTGCCAGCATGGAAAGGGGTTTCGGCAATCAGCCCCAGCATTTT
CASMERGFGNQPQHF
>TRBV18|TRBJ1-1|.|.
TGTGCCAGCTCACTCTCCAGGAATAGGGACACTGAAGCTTTCTTT
CASSLSRNRDTEAFF
>TRBV9|TRBJ1-1|.|.
TGTGCCAGCAGCGTAGGTCAGTCTGAAGCTTTCTTT
CASSVGQSEAFF
>TRBV5-4|TRBJ2-7|.|.
TGTGCCAGCAGCCAAGGACAATCCGGCTCCTACGAGCAGTACTTC
CASSQGQSGSYEQYF
>TRBV5-4|TRBJ2-1|.|.
TGTGCCAGCAGCTTGGCAACGGGATACCCTTACAATGAGCAGTTCTTC
CASSLATGYPYNEQFF
>TRBV4-1|TRBJ1-6|.|.
TGCGCCAGCAGCCAAGAGGGGTCCGTACTCCACTTT
CASSQEGSVLHF
>TRBV5-1|TRBJ2-5|.|TRBD2
TGCGCCAGCAGCGTACTAGCGGGAGGCGAGACCCAGTACTTC
CASSVLAGGETQYF
>TRBV3-1/TRBV3-2|TRBJ1-2|.|TRBD1
TGTGCCAGCAGCCAAGGACAGGGGAGCAATGGCTACACCTTC
CASSQGQGSNGYTF
>TRBV7-3|TRBJ2-6|.|TRBD1
TGTGCCAGCAGCCTGACAGGGGGCGTTGGGGCCAACGTCCTGACTTTC
CASSLTGGVGANVLTF
>TRBV7-2|TRBJ2-1|.|TRBD2
TGTGCCAGCAGCTCCTCCCGGACTAGCGGGAGGACGTACAATGAGCAGTTCTTC
CASSSSRTSGRTYNEQFF
>TRBV24-1|TRBJ2-2|.|TRBD1
TGTGCCACCCAGAATTCAGGGGGCGTAACCGGGGAGCTGTTTTTT
CATQNSGGVTGELFF
>TRBV9|TRBJ1-2|.|.
TGTGCCAGCAGCCCCGACGTGAACTATGGCTACACCTTC
CASSPDVNYGYTF
>TRBV5-6|TRBJ1-1|.|TRBD1
TGTGCCAGCAGCTTGTACCCCGGGACAGGGTACGCTGAAGCTTTCTTT
CASSLYPGTGYAEAFF
>TRBV7-9|TRBJ1-1|.|.
TGTGCCAGCAGCTTAAAGGGACCTCGGGGGACTGAAGCTTTCTTT
CASSLKGPRGTEAFF
>TRBV28|TRBJ2-1|.|.
TGTGCCAGCAGTGACCCAGGAAATGAGCAGTTCTTC
CASSDPGNEQFF
>TRBV6-2/TRBV6-3|TRBJ1-6|few|.
TGTGCCAGCAGTTACGGCGGCAGCAGCTCCTATAATTCACCCCTCCACTTT
CASSYGGSSSYNSPLHF
>TRBV20-1|TRBJ1-2|.|.
TGCAGTGCTAGTCTACAGGGCTTCGGAGCTAACTATGGCTACACCTTC
CSASLQGFGANYGYTF
>TRBV14|TRBJ2-7|.|.
TGTGCCAGCAGCCAAAGTCCTTACGAGCAGTACTTC
CASSQSPYEQYF
>TRBV23-1|TRBJ1-5|.|.
TGCGCCAGCAGTCAATTGATCGAATATAGCAATCAGCCCCAGCATTTT
CASSQLIEYSNQPQHF
>TRBV6-5|TRBJ2-2|few|.
TGTGCCAGCAGTTACGGCCCGACGTGGGAGCTGTTTTTT
CASSYGPTWELFF
>TRBV6-2/TRBV6-3|TRBJ2-5|once|TRBD1
TGTGCCAGCAGTTACCCGGGACAGGGGGGCGGAGAGACCCAGTACTTC
CASSYPGQGGGETQYF
>TRBV4-2|TRBJ2-7|.|.
TGTGCCAGCAGCCAAGAGGGGGCAGTCCCCTACGAGCAGTACTTC
CASSQEGAVPYEQYF
>TRBV14|TRBJ2-7|.|.
TGTGCCAGCAGCCAAGCCACAGGGCTAACCACCTACGAGCAGTACTTC
CASSQATGLTTYEQYF
>TRBV19|TRBJ2-2|.|TRBD1
TGTGCCAGTACCCGGACAGGTCGCACCGGGGAGCTGTTTTTT
CASTRTGRTGELFF
>TRBV30|TRBJ1-1|.|TRBD1
TGTGCCTGGGACAGGGCGGGCACTGAAGCTTTCTTT
CAWDRAGTEAFF
>TRBV7-2|TRBJ2-5|.|.
TGTGCCAGCAGCTTAAGGGCCAAACTCGGTGAGACCCAGTACTTC
CASSLRAKLGETQYF
>TRBV15|TRBJ2-7|once|.
TGTGCCACCAGCATCAGCTCCGGGATCCACGACTACGAGCAGTACTTC
CATSISSGIHDYEQYF
>TRBV18|TRBJ2-7|.|.
TGTGCCAGCTCACCAGTGGACTCCTTGCTCTACGAGCAGTACTTC
CASSPVDSLLYEQYF
>TRBV9|TRBJ2-2|.|.
TGTGCCAGCAGCGTCGAGAGGAACACCGGGGAGCTGTTTTTT
CASSVERNTGELFF
>TRBV23-1|TRBJ2-7|.|.
TGCGCCAGCAGTCCCCGGGGCCCTCTGGGGGCCTACGAGCAGTACTTC
CASSPRGPLGAYEQYF
>TRBV7-6|TRBJ1-2|.|TRBD1
TGTGCCAGCAGCTTACTGGGCGACAGGGGGCAAGATGGCTACACCTTC
CASSLLGDRGQDGYTF
>TRBV11-2|TRBJ2-2|.|.
TGTGCCGGATTGAAGGGGACCGGGGAGCTGTTTTTT
CAGLKGTGELFF
>TRBV28|TRBJ2-1|.|.
TGTGCCAGCAGCGCGCAGCCGGCGTCCTACAATGAGCAGTTCTTC
CASSAQPASYNEQFF
>TRBV28|TRBJ2-3|.|.
TGTGCCAGCAGTTTCCCTTACACAGATACGCAGTATTTT
CASSFPYTDTQYF
>TRBV20-1|TRBJ2-1|.|.
TGCAGTGCTAGTGAACCGGGACGTCTCAGGGAGCAGTTCTTC
CSASEPGRLREQFF
>TRBV5-1|TRBJ2-1|.|.
TGCGCCAGCAGCCAGGAGGGCATCTCCTACAATGAGCAGTTCTTC
CASSQEGISYNEQFF
>TRBV2|TRBJ2-7|.|.
TGTGCCAGCAAGGGGGACTCCTACGAGCAGTACTTC
CASKGDSYEQYF
>TRBV6-5|TRBJ2-1|.|TRBD1
TGTGCCAGCAGTACTGACAGGGGCTCCTACAATGAGCAGTTCTTC
CASSTDRGSYNEQFF
>TRBV27|TRBJ2-7|once|.
TGTGCCAGCAGTTTATCTTGGGGGCAGGGGGGGTACGAGCAGTACTTC
CASSLSWGQGGYEQYF
>TRBV3-1/TRBV3-2|TRBJ2-7|.|.
TGTGTCAGCAGCCAGGGTTCCAACGAGCAGTACTTC
CVSSQGSNEQYF
>TRBV14|TRBJ2-5|.|.
TGTGCCAGCAGTCGTTTGGGCAGGGCCCAAGAGACCCAGTACTTC
CASSRLGRAQETQYF
>TRBV6-1|TRBJ2-3|.|.
TGTGCCAGCAGTGATGAACGGCGGCGGGCGCGCACAGATACGCAGTATTTT
CASSDERRRARTDTQYF
>TRBV29-1|TRBJ2-2|.|.
TGCAGCGTCGCACAGGTTTCCGGGGAGCTGTTTTTT
CSVAQVSGELFF
>TRBV12-3/TRBV12-4|TRBJ2-3|.|.
TGTGCCAGCAGATGGGCAGATACGCAGTATTTT
CASRWADTQYF
>TRBV27|TRBJ1-2|.|.
TGTGCCAGCAGCCACAACCCAAAAGGCGGCTACACCTTC
CASSHNPKGGYTF
>TRBV28|TRBJ2-5|medium-sized|TRBD1
TGTGCCAGCAGTTCTCACTTAGGGGACAGTCAAGAGACCCAGTACTTC
CASSSHLGDSQETQYF
>TRBV5-1|TRBJ1-5|.|.
TGCGCCAGCAGCTCAGGGGTGCGGAATCAGCCCCAGCATTTT
CASSSGVRNQPQHF
>TRBV11-2|TRBJ1-1|.|.
TGTGCCAGCAGCTTTATCGGGTCTGTAGCTTTCTTT
CASSFIGSVAFF